A selection of T cell receptor beta chains follows, all from one sample in a study of Tregs in tolerant kidney transplant recipients. Profiling relied on immunoSEQ multiplex PCR, and the TCRdb table lists in-frame clones only, not all of them. The table has roughly 250,000 clones, approximately 83% seen once; the top ten hold less than 0.75%. Sequenced sample: CD4+ T cells from blood. The receptors here all came from a human donor in good health. Each CDR3 is given with its conserved first and last residue. The order of the fields is V gene, clone size, D gene, J gene, CDR3 DNA, CDR3 protein. The D gene is left open where the match is weak. Clone size, where shown, is once, few, many, or a class for clones that have expanded.

v_call: TRBV5-1
clone_size: .
d_call: .
j_call: TRBJ1-5
cdr3_nt: TGCGCCAGCAGCCGGGGGCCGGAGGCCACTCAGCCCCAGCATTTT
cdr3_aa: CASSRGPEATQPQHF

v_call: TRBV4-1
clone_size: .
d_call: TRBD1
j_call: TRBJ2-6
cdr3_nt: TGCGCCAGCACGCCACGTTCGGCAGGGGGCTCTGGGGCCAACGTCCTGACTTTC
cdr3_aa: CASTPRSAGGSGANVLTF

v_call: TRBV5-1
clone_size: .
d_call: TRBD2
j_call: TRBJ2-1
cdr3_nt: TGCGCCAGCAGCTCCGGGACGCGAATACGGGAGGGCCTCTACAATGAGCAGTTCTTC
cdr3_aa: CASSSGTRIREGLYNEQFF

v_call: TRBV19
clone_size: .
d_call: TRBD1
j_call: TRBJ2-3
cdr3_nt: TGTGCCAGTAGCGACAGGGGGCGAGGAGATACGCAGTATTTT
cdr3_aa: CASSDRGRGDTQYF

v_call: TRBV29-1
clone_size: .
d_call: .
j_call: TRBJ1-2
cdr3_nt: TGCAGCGCTGTGGATAGGAGGGATGGCTACACCTTC
cdr3_aa: CSAVDRRDGYTF

v_call: TRBV7-3
clone_size: .
d_call: TRBD1
j_call: TRBJ2-7
cdr3_nt: TGTGCCAGCAGCTTAACCGGGACAGGGAGCTCCTACGAGCAGTACTTC
cdr3_aa: CASSLTGTGSSYEQYF

v_call: TRBV6-1
clone_size: .
d_call: .
j_call: TRBJ1-5
cdr3_nt: TGTGCCAGCAGTGAAGCTACGCCCCAGCATTTT
cdr3_aa: CASSEATPQHF

v_call: TRBV15
clone_size: .
d_call: TRBD1
j_call: TRBJ2-1
cdr3_nt: TGTGCCACCAGCCGAGGACAGGGGGCCACCTACAATGAGCAGTTCTTC
cdr3_aa: CATSRGQGATYNEQFF

v_call: TRBV11-2
clone_size: .
d_call: .
j_call: TRBJ1-1
cdr3_nt: TGTGCCAGCAGCTTAAGACAGAGAAATGAAGCTTTCTTT
cdr3_aa: CASSLRQRNEAFF

v_call: TRBV6-1
clone_size: .
d_call: .
j_call: TRBJ2-4
cdr3_nt: TGTGCCACCATCGGACTGTCCCTAGCCAAAAACATTCAGTACTTC
cdr3_aa: CATIGLSLAKNIQYF

v_call: TRBV6-4
clone_size: few
d_call: .
j_call: TRBJ2-3
cdr3_nt: TGTGCCAGCAGCAATGCCCTCTCGGATACGCAGTATTTT
cdr3_aa: CASSNALSDTQYF